A selection of T cell receptor beta chains follows, all from one sample in a study of cytomegalovirus exposure and HLA in healthy donors. The assay was immunoSEQ multiplex PCR, and TCRdb's table has in-frame clones only and misses some. The sample lists over 150,000 clones; 77% were seen once. The specimen sequenced was PBMCs. Source of these receptors: a woman in her forties in good health and CMV-seropositive. The CDR3 runs from the conserved cysteine through the conserved F or W. Clone size, where shown, is once, few, many, or a class for clones that have expanded.

CDR3aa	abundance	v_gene	len
CASSQDQQGAYNEQFF	NA	TRBV4-1	16
CASSPGGRNNSPLHF	NA	TRBV28	15
CASSQAPGVPEQYF	NA	TRBV4-3	14
CASSGQGYRNTEAFF	NA	TRBV9	15
CASSQGTFSYEQYF	NA	TRBV6-5	14
CASGQEGWDEQFF	NA	TRBV6-5	13
CASSPTGGPYGYTF	few	TRBV18	14
CASSTGTAGTEAFF	NA	TRBV5-1	14
CAWSRQDNQPQHF	NA	TRBV30	13
CASSRSSGSGNTIYF	NA	TRBV11-2	15
CASSPGTGVADTQYF	NA	TRBV18	15
CASSSGQGRRNSPLHF	NA	TRBV13	16
CASSSPQSRVGGELFF	NA	TRBV6-6	16
CASSPYTDTQYF	NA	TRBV18	12
CATSTAYGYTF	NA	TRBV6-5	11
CASSLSSSNEQFF	NA	TRBV7-9	13
CASSTGGPYNEQFF	once	TRBV28	14
CASSQDSSSGLYNEQFF	NA	TRBV4-3	17
CASSPSNEQFF	NA	TRBV18	11
CASSTGEQHYNEQFF	NA	TRBV10-1	15
CASSPSHYEQYF	NA	TRBV7-2	12
CASSPSDGGQHTF	NA	TRBV7-2	13
CASSQGLAGWDEQYF	few	TRBV4-3	15
CASSLNSNEQFF	NA	TRBV7-2	12
CASSFSSGMSSYEQYF	once	TRBV7-2	16
CASSLTGGNGETQYF	NA	TRBV6-5	15